These 7 T cell receptor beta chains were sequenced from one sample in a study of blood T cell repertoires in COVID-19. Assay used: immunoSEQ multiplex PCR; TCRdb lists only in-frame clones, some missing. The profile covers approximately 230,000 clones, with 70% to 90% appearing a single time and more than 1.2% taken by the ten largest. Sequenced input: peripheral blood. All receptors derive from a man older than 75 with acute or convalescent COVID-19.

A single count supports this clone. Here the CDR3 reads CAISESVSPNEQFF. Written as DNA, the CDR3 is TGTGCCATCAGTGAGTCGGTCAGTCCCAATGAGCAGTTCTTC. The chain carries TRBV10-3 and TRBJ2-1; D is undetermined. From germline, CDR1 is ENHRY and CDR2 SYGVKD. V was cut by 0 bases and J by 6 bases, with 9 bases left in between. The CDR3 extends over 14 amino acids.

In its sample, this clone was seen a few times. Distinct nucleotide sequences in the sample also encode this CDR3. The chain has TRBV11-3 and TRBJ1-1; D gene unclear. Germline V lookup: CDR1 SGHNT, CDR2 YENEEA. This CDR3 spans 13 amino acids. Between the trimmed V and J ends, which lost 4 bases and 2 bases, there was a span of 8 bases. This CDR3 is CASSSGLNTEAFF. The DNA for the CDR3 is TGTGCCAGCAGCTCCGGGTTAAACACTGAAGCTTTCTTT.

The V gene is TRBV12-3 or TRBV12-4, the J gene TRBJ1-2; D call uncertain. V was clipped by 5 bases and J by 2 bases, with 6 bases between them. The CDR3 extends over 12 amino acids. CDR3 protein: CASSTRNYGYTF. In DNA form, the CDR3 reads TGTGCCAGCAGTACAAGAAACTATGGCTACACCTTC.

The rearrangement uses TRBV7-9 and TRBJ2-7; 10 bases are a match to TRBD1. Germline CDR1 reads SEHNR; CDR2 reads FQNEAQ (reference sequence). CDR3 length equals 14 residues. V gave up 5 bases and J gave up 7 bases; unmatched junction bases: 8. The CDR3 loop is CASSLTGTGVEQYF. CDR3 sequence (DNA): TGTGCCAGCAGCCTAACCGGGACAGGGGTTGAGCAGTACTTC.

The V and J genes are TRBV4-2 and TRBJ2-1; TRBD2 agrees at 8 bases. The CDR3 is 16 residues long. With V trimmed by 0 bases and J by 5 bases, 6 bases remained unmatched. The germline gives CDR1 LGHNA, CDR2 YNFKEQ. CDR3 nucleotides: TGTGCCAGCAGCCAAGAACGGGGGGGGTTCGACAATGAGCAGTTCTTC. As protein: CASSQERGGFDNEQFF.

J is TRBJ2-3 and V is TRBV5-1, with TRBD2 as a possible D gene (5 bases). CDR3 length: 13 amino acids. Trimming shortened V by 3 bases and J by 5 bases, and 10 bases separated the two germline ends. CDR1 is SGHRS and CDR2 is YFSETQ in the germline V gene. Written as DNA, the CDR3 is TGCGCCAGCAGCTCGGACTCTTTAGATACGCAGTATTTT. As protein: CASSSDSLDTQYF.

Here the CDR3 reads CASSVTAYNEQFF. The CDR3 bases are TGTGCCAGCAGCGTCACGGCCTACAATGAGCAGTTCTTC. The chain recombines TRBV7-2 with TRBJ2-1, with D uncertain. V shed 5 bases and J shed 2 bases, with 7 bases lying between them. CDR3 length equals 13 residues. Germline values: CDR1 SGHTA, CDR2 FQGNSA. Complete variable domain (other parts from reference TRBV7-2 and TRBJ2-1): GAGVSQSPSNKVTEKGKDVELRCDPISGHTALYWYRQSLGQGLEFLIYFQGNSAPDKSGLPSDRFSAERTGGSVSTLTIQRTQQEDSAVYLCASSVTAYNEQFFGPGTRLTVL.